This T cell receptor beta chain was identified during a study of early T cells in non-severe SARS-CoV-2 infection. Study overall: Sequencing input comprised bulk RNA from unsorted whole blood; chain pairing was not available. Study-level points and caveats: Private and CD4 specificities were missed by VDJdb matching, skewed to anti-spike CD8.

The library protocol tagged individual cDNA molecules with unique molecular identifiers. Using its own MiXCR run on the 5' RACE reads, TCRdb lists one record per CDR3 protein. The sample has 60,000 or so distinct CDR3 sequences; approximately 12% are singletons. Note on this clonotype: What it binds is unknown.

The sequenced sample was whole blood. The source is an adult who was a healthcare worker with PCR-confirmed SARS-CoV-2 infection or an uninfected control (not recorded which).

CDR3 DNA sequence: TGTGCCAGCAGTTCGTCGCGGGGGGCGATACGTGAGCAGTTCTTC. Amino acid sequence: CASSSSRGAIREQFF. The chain links TRBV28 to TRBJ2-1, with 8 bases identical to TRBD2. This CDR3 contains 15 residues. CDR1 and CDR2 (germline): MDHEN, SYDVKM. J gave up 9 bases and V 4 bases, and 11 bases lay outside the gene matches.